Following are 29 T cell receptor beta chains from one sample sequenced in a study of cytomegalovirus exposure and HLA in healthy donors. A multiplex PCR was run with 60 Vbeta primers and 13 Jbeta primers. Sequencing was performed with immunoSEQ multiplex PCR; in TCRdb, only in-frame clones are kept and a portion is missing. The data show about 78,000 clones, with 72% seen just once and 11% held by the top ten. The specimen sequenced was PBMCs. Every receptor here comes from a woman between 35 and 50 years old in good health and CMV-seropositive.

This clone was seen a handful of times. The chain employs TRBV5-8 and TRBJ1-6, with 12 bases fitting TRBD1. V lost 3 bases to trimming and J lost 7 bases; unmatched junction nucleotides: 2. Germline V gene data show CDR1 as SGHTS and CDR2 as YDEGEE. The CDR3 runs to 15 residues. CDR3 in amino acids: CASSWGQGANSPLHF. Here the CDR3 DNA reads TGTGCCAGCAGCTGGGGACAGGGGGCAAATTCACCCCTCCACTTT.

This chain joins TRBV7-9 and TRBJ2-2; 8 nucleotides agree with TRBD2. V lost 4 bases, J lost 1 base, and 5 bases stayed unmatched. Germline CDR1 is SEHNR and CDR2 is FQNEAQ (reference sequence). The CDR3 runs 16 residues. As DNA, the CDR3 is TGTGCCAGCAGCTCCGGGACTAGGGAGAACACCGGGGAGCTGTTTTTT. This encodes CASSSGTRENTGELFF.

This clone was seen a few times. The V and J genes are TRBV11-2 and TRBJ2-1; D is unclear. Germline V gives CDR1 SGHAT, CDR2 FQNNGV. The CDR3 has 15 residues. With 3 bases removed from V and 5 bases from J, the gap between germline ends came to 14 bases. This CDR3 is CASSLVETPNNEQFF. The CDR3, as DNA: TGTGCCAGCAGCTTGGTCGAAACTCCCAACAATGAGCAGTTCTTC.

The rearrangement links TRBV6-5 to TRBJ2-7, with 9 bases matching TRBD2. J was trimmed by 4 bases and V by 6 bases; bases with no gene match: 7. Per germline, CDR1 MNHEY and CDR2 SVGAGI. This CDR3 region has 14 residues. CDR3 DNA sequence: TGTGCCAGCAGCGGTCTAGCGGGGCAGTACGAGCAGTACTTC. Translating gives CASSGLAGQYEQYF.

This chain connects TRBV7-2 to TRBJ2-6; TRBD2 is a possible D gene (6 bases). CDR1 SGHTA and CDR2 FQGNSA come from the germline V gene. V lost 4 bases to trimming and J lost 5 bases, with 12 bases between them. CDR3 size: 15 residues. For the CDR3, the DNA is TGTGCCAGCAGCTCCCGGACTACGCGGGCCAACGTCCTGACTTTC. This encodes CASSSRTTRANVLTF.

The chain carries TRBV10-1 and TRBJ2-1; 7 bases agree with TRBD1. The J segment lost 7 bases and the V segment lost 4 bases, leaving 4 bases of the junction unmatched. The germline CDR1 and CDR2 sequences are WNHNN and SYGVQD (reference sequence). This CDR3 is built from 13 residues. The CDR3 here is CASSARGKNEQFF. The CDR3, as DNA: TGCGCCAGCAGTGCCAGGGGGAAAAATGAGCAGTTCTTC.

This clone was detected only a few times. This sequence joins TRBV29-1 and TRBJ2-5; a possible D gene is TRBD1 (5 bases). Per germline, CDR1 SQVTM and CDR2 ANQGSEA. V was clipped by 2 bases and J by 4 bases, with 11 bases between them. This CDR3 region has 13 residues. The CDR3 loop is CSVETTGGETQYF. The CDR3 bases are TGCAGCGTTGAAACAACAGGCGGAGAGACCCAGTACTTC.

The rearrangement joins TRBV6-1 to TRBJ2-2; the match to TRBD1 covers 10 bases. This CDR3 contains 15 residues. In germline, CDR1 is MNHNS, CDR2 SASEGT. The junction had 6 bases not matched to a gene; V was cut back by 8 bases and J by 3 bases. The CDR3 DNA is TGTGCCAGCGGACCCGGGACAGGGGACACCGGGGAGCTGTTTTTT. This encodes CASGPGTGDTGELFF.

The count of this clone is one. The rearrangement uses TRBV27 and TRBJ1-4; 9 bases are shared with TRBD1. V lost 5 bases, J lost 7 bases, and 14 bases stayed unmatched. Germline V gene sequence: CDR1 MNHEY, CDR2 SMNVEV (reference sequence). The CDR3 has 17 residues. In nucleotides, the CDR3 is TGTGCCAGCAGTCCAGTCCCGGGACAGGGTTTGGGTGAAAAACTGTTTTTT. It encodes CASSPVPGQGLGEKLFF.

The gene calls are TRBV28 and TRBJ1-1; 7 nucleotides match TRBD1. Germline CDR1 is MDHEN and CDR2 is SYDVKM. With V trimmed by 10 bases and J by 5 bases, 16 bases remained unmatched. The CDR3 contains 15 residues. In DNA, the CDR3 is TGTGCCACCCAGGGACGAGGGGGCCGAGGTACTGAAGCTTTCTTT. This gives the protein CATQGRGGRGTEAFF.

The chain couples TRBV7-3 to TRBJ2-2, with 7 bases fitting TRBD1. Germline trimming cut 5 bases from V and 1 base from J; bases unmatched to any gene: 4. Germline V gives CDR1 SGHTA, CDR2 FQGTGA. The CDR3 covers 15 residues. The CDR3 DNA follows: TGTGCCAGCAGCCTCCGGGACAGGAACACCGGGGAGCTGTTTTTT. Residues: CASSLRDRNTGELFF.

This clone appeared once. The chain links TRBV10-3 to TRBJ2-2, with D maybe TRBD1 (6 bases). This CDR3 spans 15 amino acids. V lost 5 bases, J lost 0 bases, and 10 bases lay in between. Germline CDR1 and CDR2: ENHRY and SYGVKD. CDR3 in amino acids: CAISRAGANTGELFF. In DNA, the CDR3 is TGTGCCATCAGTCGGGCAGGGGCGAACACCGGGGAGCTGTTTTTT.

This chain uses TRBV28 with TRBJ2-6; D is unclear. Trimming removed 10 bases at V and 0 bases at J, with 7 bases between. The germline gives CDR1 MDHEN, CDR2 SYDVKM. CDR3 size: 13 residues. This CDR3 reads CAILNSGANVLTF. The DNA of the CDR3 is TGTGCCATACTAAACTCTGGGGCCAACGTCCTGACTTTC.

V usage is TRBV19 and J usage is TRBJ2-3; TRBD2 aligns across 12 bases. Germline lookup yields CDR1 LNHDA and CDR2 SQIVND (reference sequence). With V trimmed by 6 bases and J by 3 bases, 4 bases remained unmatched. This CDR3 is built from 15 residues. CDR3 residues: CASRGTSGRTDTQYF. CDR3 coding DNA: TGTGCCAGTAGAGGGACTAGCGGGCGTACAGATACGCAGTATTTT. Full variable domain (missing parts from reference TRBV19 and TRBJ2-3): DGGITQSPKYLFRKEGQNVTLSCEQNLNHDAMYWYRQDPGQGLRLIYYSQIVNDFQKGDIAEGYSVSREKKESFPLTVTSAQKNPTAFYLCASRGTSGRTDTQYFGPGTRLTVL.

The chain recombines TRBV11-2 with TRBJ2-5; possibly TRBD2 for D (5 bases). The CDR3 covers 14 residues. Deletions cut 1 base from V and 2 bases from J, with 8 bases between. Germline CDR1 and CDR2: SGHAT and FQNNGV. In DNA form, the CDR3 reads TGTGCCAGCAGCTTAGGCGTAGCGCAAGAGACCCAGTACTTC. Protein: CASSLGVAQETQYF.

The V call is TRBV2, the J call TRBJ1-2, with D hard to call. Looked up from germline, CDR1 is SNHLY and CDR2 is FYNNEI. V shed 8 bases and J shed 6 bases, with 4 bases lying between them. The CDR3 extends over 9 amino acids. In DNA form, the CDR3 reads TGTGCCAGCGGCAATGGCTACACCTTC. Translated: CASGNGYTF. The full variable domain, its missing parts supplied by reference TRBV2 and TRBJ1-2, is EPEVTQTPSHQVTQMGQEVILRCVPISNHLYFYWYRQILGQKVEFLVSFYNNEISEKSEIFDDQFSVERPDGSNFTLKIRSTKLEDSAMYFCASGNGYTFGSGTRLTVV.

The V call is TRBV28, the J call TRBJ1-5, with TRBD1 matching over 7 bases. This CDR3 region has 15 residues. With 5 bases clipped from V and 4 bases from J, the junction kept 8 bases outside the gene matches. The germline CDR1 and CDR2 sequences are MDHEN and SYDVKM. The CDR3: CASSLTGVGNQPQHF. The CDR3 nucleotides read TGTGCCAGCAGTCTTACAGGGGTAGGGAATCAGCCCCAGCATTTT.

The chain links TRBV11-3 to TRBJ2-3; 9 bases align to TRBD1. The CDR3 spans 14 residues. V was pared by 4 bases and J by 6 bases, with 5 bases of the junction left unmatched. CDR1 SGHNT and CDR2 YENEEA come from the germline V gene. In DNA form, the CDR3 reads TGTGCCAGCAGCTCCGGGACAGGGTTGGATACGCAGTATTTT. Amino acid sequence: CASSSGTGLDTQYF.

The V call is TRBV30, the J call TRBJ1-2, with 11 bases matching TRBD1. The V segment lost 3 bases and the J segment 4 bases; nucleotides outside the gene matches: 25. The CDR3 spans 21 residues. CDR1 GTSNPN and CDR2 SVGIG come from the germline V gene (reference sequence). The chain's CDR3 is CAWRYPLPGQGVLSAPYGYTF. The CDR3 DNA reads as TGTGCCTGGAGATACCCCTTACCGGGACAGGGGGTATTGTCGGCCCCCTATGGCTACACCTTC.

The rearrangement links TRBV6-1 to TRBJ2-7; 10 bases map to TRBD1. The CDR3 is 16 amino acids. V lost 2 bases and J lost 4; bases outside the gene matches: 8. The germline V gene has CDR1 MNHNS and CDR2 SASEGT. The CDR3 is CASSEPGQGHRYEQYF. CDR3 in DNA: TGTGCCAGCAGTGAACCGGGACAGGGGCATAGATACGAGCAGTACTTC.

J is TRBJ2-7 and V is TRBV2; 7 bases are a match to TRBD1. The CDR3 extends over 15 amino acids. CDR1 and CDR2 (germline): SNHLY, FYNNEI. Trimming removed 3 bases from V and 1 base from J; junction bases left unmatched: 6. CDR3: CASSDPGQKSYEQYF. Here the CDR3 DNA reads TGTGCCAGCAGTGATCCGGGACAGAAGTCCTACGAGCAGTACTTC.

The rearrangement links TRBV5-1 to TRBJ1-1; 7 bases align to TRBD1. This CDR3 comprises 13 residues. J was trimmed by 3 bases and V by 2 bases; bases with no gene match: 1. In germline, CDR1 is SGHRS, CDR2 YFSETQ. Here the CDR3 DNA reads TGCGCCAGCAGCTTAACAGGGGACACTGAAGCTTTCTTT. Translated, it gives CASSLTGDTEAFF.

J is TRBJ2-7 and V is TRBV2; TRBD1 matches at 9 bases. The junction had 3 bases not matched to a gene; V was cut back by 4 bases and J by 2 bases. The CDR3 totals 14 residues. Germline V CDR1 and CDR2: SNHLY, FYNNEI. In DNA form, the CDR3 reads TGTGCCAGCAGTGCGGACAGGGGCACCTACGAGCAGTACTTC. Protein sequence: CASSADRGTYEQYF.

This chain uses TRBV6-5 with TRBJ2-5, with a possible D match to TRBD1 (6 bases). The V gene's germline CDR1 is MNHEY and CDR2 SVGAGI. This CDR3 contains 14 residues. V lost 2 bases to trimming and J lost 1 base, with 8 bases between them. CDR3 protein: CASSYTDSQETQYF. The CDR3 DNA follows: TGTGCCAGCAGTTACACGGACAGCCAAGAGACCCAGTACTTC.

The chain has TRBV5-8 and TRBJ2-1, with 7 positions matching TRBD1. Per germline, CDR1 SGHTS and CDR2 YDEGEE. This CDR3 is 15 amino acids long. J gave up 8 bases and V 6 bases, and 14 bases lay outside the gene matches. The CDR3 nucleotides read TGTGCCAGCACCCAACCCAGGGGACAGCAGGATGAGCAGTTCTTC. Amino acid sequence: CASTQPRGQQDEQFF.

This clone was seen more than once but under ten times. This chain joins TRBV4-1 and TRBJ2-1; D call uncertain. The V end lost 0 bases, the J end lost 5 bases, and 11 bases lay between the germline ends. The CDR3 totals 15 residues. CDR1 and CDR2 (germline): MGHRA, YSYEKL. The chain's CDR3 is CASSQDPTYNNEQFF. The CDR3 nucleotides are TGCGCCAGCAGCCAAGACCCAACTTATAACAATGAGCAGTTCTTC.

The chain uses TRBV6-1 and TRBJ2-1, with 9 bases that match TRBD2. Germline V lookup: CDR1 MNHNS, CDR2 SASEGT. The V segment lost 5 bases and the J segment 8 bases; nucleotides outside the gene matches: 7. The CDR3 sequence is 14 residues long. The CDR3 sequence: CASSSSGVWDEQFF. The CDR3 region has the DNA TGTGCCAGCAGTTCTAGCGGGGTCTGGGATGAGCAGTTCTTC.

Comment on this clone: A junction end diverges from the germline sequence, so it may reflect a read error. CDR3 DNA sequence: TGTGCCAGCAGCTTAGAGGCTCCCGGGGGGCTGTTTTTT. This encodes CASSLEAPGGLFF. The rearrangement uses TRBV11-2 and TRBJ2-2; D is perhaps TRBD2 (6 bases). CDR3 length: 13 amino acids. Germline lookup yields CDR1 SGHAT and CDR2 FQNNGV.

This chain joins TRBV10-3 and TRBJ2-3; TRBD1 aligns across 9 bases. Germline loops: CDR1 ENHRY, CDR2 SYGVKD. The CDR3 spans 19 residues. The junction had 14 bases not matched to a gene; V was cut back by 4 bases and J by 0 bases. The CDR3 sequence: CAISGKTGGGPPSTDTQYF. CDR3 nucleotides: TGTGCCATCAGTGGGAAAACAGGGGGCGGCCCACCTAGCACAGATACGCAGTATTTT.